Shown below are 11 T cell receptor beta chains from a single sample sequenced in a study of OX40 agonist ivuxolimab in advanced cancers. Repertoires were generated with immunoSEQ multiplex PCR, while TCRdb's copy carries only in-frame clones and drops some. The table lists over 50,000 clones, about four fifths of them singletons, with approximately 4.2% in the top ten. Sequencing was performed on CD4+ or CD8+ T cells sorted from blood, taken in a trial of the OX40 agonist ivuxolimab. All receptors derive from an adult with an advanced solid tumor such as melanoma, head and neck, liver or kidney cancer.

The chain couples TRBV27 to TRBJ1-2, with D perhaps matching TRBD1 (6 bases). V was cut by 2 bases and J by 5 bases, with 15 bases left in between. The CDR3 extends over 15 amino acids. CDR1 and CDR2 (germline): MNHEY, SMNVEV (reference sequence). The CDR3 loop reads CASSLGRGPGYGYTF. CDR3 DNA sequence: TGTGCCAGCAGTTTAGGCCGGGGGCCAGGGTATGGCTACACCTTC.

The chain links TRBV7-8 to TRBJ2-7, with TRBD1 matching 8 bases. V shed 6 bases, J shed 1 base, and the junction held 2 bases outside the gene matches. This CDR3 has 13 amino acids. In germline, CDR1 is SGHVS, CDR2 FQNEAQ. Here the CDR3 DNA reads TGTGCCAGCAGACAGGGGGTTTCCTACGAGCAGTACTTC. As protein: CASRQGVSYEQYF.

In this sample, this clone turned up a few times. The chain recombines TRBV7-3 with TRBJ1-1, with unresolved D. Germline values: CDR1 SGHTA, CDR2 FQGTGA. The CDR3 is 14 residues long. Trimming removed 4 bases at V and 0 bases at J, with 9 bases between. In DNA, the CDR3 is TGTGCCAGCAGCTCTTCAGGAGTGAACACTGAAGCTTTCTTT. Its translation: CASSSSGVNTEAFF.

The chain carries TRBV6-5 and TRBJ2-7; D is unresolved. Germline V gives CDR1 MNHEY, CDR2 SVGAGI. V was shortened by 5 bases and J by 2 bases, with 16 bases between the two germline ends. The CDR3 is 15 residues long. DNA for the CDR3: TGTGCCAGCAGTCCCAGGACGAGCCCCACCTACGAGCAGTACTTC. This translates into CASSPRTSPTYEQYF.

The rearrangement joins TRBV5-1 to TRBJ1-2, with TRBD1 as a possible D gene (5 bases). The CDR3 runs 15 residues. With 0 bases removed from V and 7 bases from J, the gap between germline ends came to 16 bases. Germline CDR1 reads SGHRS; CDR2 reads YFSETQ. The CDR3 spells CASSLEAGTEGGYTF. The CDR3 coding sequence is TGCGCCAGCAGCTTGGAAGCAGGGACCGAGGGTGGCTACACCTTC. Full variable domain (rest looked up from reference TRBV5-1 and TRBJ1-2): KAGVTQTPRYLIKTRGQQVTLSCSPISGHRSVSWYQQTPGQGLQFLFEYFSETQRNKGNFPGRFSGRQFSNSRSEMNVSTLELGDSALYLCASSLEAGTEGGYTFGSGTRLTVV.

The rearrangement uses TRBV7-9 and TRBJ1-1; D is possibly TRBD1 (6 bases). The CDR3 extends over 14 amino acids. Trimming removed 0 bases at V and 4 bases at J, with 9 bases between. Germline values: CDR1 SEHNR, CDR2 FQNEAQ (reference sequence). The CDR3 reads CASSLAGGFTEAFF. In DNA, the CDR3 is TGTGCCAGCAGCTTAGCGGGGGGCTTCACTGAAGCTTTCTTT.

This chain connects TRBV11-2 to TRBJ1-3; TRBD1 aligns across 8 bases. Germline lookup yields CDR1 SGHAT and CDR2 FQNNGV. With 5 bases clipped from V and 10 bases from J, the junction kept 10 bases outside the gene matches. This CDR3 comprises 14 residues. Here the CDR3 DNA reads TGTGCCAGCAGCCACGTAGGGACAGGAGGGACCATATATTTT. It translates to CASSHVGTGGTIYF. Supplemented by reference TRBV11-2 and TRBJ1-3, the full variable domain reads EAGVAQSPRYKIIEKRQSVAFWCNPISGHATLYWYQQILGQGPKLLIQFQNNGVVDDSQLPKDRFSAERLKGVDSTLKIQPAKLEDSAVYLCASSHVGTGGTIYFGEGSWLTVV.

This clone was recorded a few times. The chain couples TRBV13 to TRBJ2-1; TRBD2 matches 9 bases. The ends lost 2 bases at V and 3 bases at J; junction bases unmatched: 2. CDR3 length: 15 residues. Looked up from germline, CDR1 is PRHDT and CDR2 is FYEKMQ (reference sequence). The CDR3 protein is CASSLPSGDYNEQFF. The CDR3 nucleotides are TGTGCCAGCAGCTTACCTAGCGGGGACTACAATGAGCAGTTCTTC.

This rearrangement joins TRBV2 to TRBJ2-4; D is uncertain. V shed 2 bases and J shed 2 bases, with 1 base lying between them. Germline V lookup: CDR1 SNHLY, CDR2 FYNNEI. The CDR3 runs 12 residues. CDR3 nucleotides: TGTGCCAGCAGTGAATCCAAAAACATTCAGTACTTC. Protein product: CASSESKNIQYF.

The CDR3 bases are TGTGCCAGCAGTCGACTAGCGGGAGGCGGGGAGCTGTTTTTT. This sequence encodes CASSRLAGGGELFF. The chain couples TRBV28 to TRBJ2-2, with 13 bases fitting TRBD2. The CDR3 has 14 residues. With 5 bases clipped from V and 7 bases from J, the junction kept 1 base outside the gene matches. Germline-derived CDR1 and CDR2 are MDHEN and SYDVKM.

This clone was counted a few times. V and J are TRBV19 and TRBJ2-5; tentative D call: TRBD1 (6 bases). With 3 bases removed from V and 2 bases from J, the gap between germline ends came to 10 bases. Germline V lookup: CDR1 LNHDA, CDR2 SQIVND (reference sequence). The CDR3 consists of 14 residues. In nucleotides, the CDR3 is TGTGCCAGTAGTATTTGGGGGCGACAAGAGACCCAGTACTTC. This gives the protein CASSIWGRQETQYF.